The 17 T cell receptor beta chains presented below share a single source sample, sequenced in a study of vaccination effects on CD4 cells after COVID-19. Prior to sequencing, the ViraFEST assay stimulated PBMC with viral peptide pools, which expanded the antigen-specific CD4+ T cells. Culture proceeded for nine to eleven days, and CD4+ T cells were then isolated. Vaccinated recipients, who were negative for nucleocapsid antibodies, had no history of SARS-CoV-2 infection. Sequencing was performed with immunoSEQ multiplex PCR; in TCRdb, only in-frame clones are kept and a portion is missing. The repertoire has around 36,000 clones, about two thirds of them found once; the top ten carry approximately 22%. The antigens these receptors bind are not known. The sample consisted of CD4+ T cells from PBMCs cultured with SARS-CoV-2 spike peptides, taken before COVID-19 vaccination. All receptors come from a human donor who received a COVID-19 vaccine.

This chain connects TRBV30 to TRBJ2-1, with 10 positions matching TRBD2. The CDR3 spans 14 residues. The germline V gene has CDR1 GTSNPN and CDR2 SVGIG (reference sequence). The V segment lost 2 bases and the J segment 8 bases; nucleotides outside the gene matches: 6. The CDR3 DNA sequence: TGTGCCTGGAGTCGGAGCGGGGGGGCACATGAGCAGTTCTTC. This encodes CAWSRSGGAHEQFF.

The chain joins TRBV5-1 to TRBJ2-7; 7 nucleotides line up with TRBD2. From germline, CDR1 is SGHRS and CDR2 YFSETQ. With V trimmed by 2 bases and J by 0 bases, 8 bases remained unmatched. The CDR3 consists of 16 residues. This chain's CDR3 is CASSFLMTSNSYEQYF. The DNA for the CDR3 is TGCGCCAGCAGCTTTCTGATGACTAGCAACTCCTACGAGCAGTACTTC.

This chain uses TRBV6-2 or TRBV6-3 with TRBJ2-7; 7 nucleotides agree with TRBD1. The CDR3 covers 13 residues. CDR1 and CDR2 from the germline V gene are MNHEY and SVGEGT. The V gene end was trimmed by 5 bases and the J gene end by 6 bases; junction bases not matched to a gene: 7. CDR3 DNA: TGTGCCAGCAGTCGACAGGGAAAGGGCGAGCAGTACTTC. Its translation is CASSRQGKGEQYF.

This clone was counted a few times. The chain couples TRBV4-3 to TRBJ1-6, with TRBD1 identical over 8 bases. CDR1 is LGHNA, CDR2 YSLEER, per germline. The CDR3 consists of 17 residues. The trim removed 0 bases at V and 10 bases at J, leaving 11 bases unmatched. DNA of the CDR3: TGCGCCAGCAGCCAAGAGCTAAGGGGACAGGCAGGCTCACCCCTCCACTTT. As protein: CASSQELRGQAGSPLHF.

This chain uses TRBV3-1 (or the pseudogene TRBV3-2) with TRBJ2-5; 11 bases map to TRBD2. The CDR3 runs 15 residues. With 1 base clipped from V and 4 bases from J, the junction kept 2 bases outside the gene matches. From germline, CDR1 is LGHDT and CDR2 YNNKEL (reference sequence). This chain's CDR3 is CASSQALAGGETQYF. In nucleotides, the CDR3 is TGTGCCAGCAGCCAAGCCCTAGCGGGGGGAGAGACCCAGTACTTC.

The chain links TRBV6-5 to TRBJ1-2, with D possibly being TRBD1 (6 bases). V lost 7 bases and J 0 bases, leaving 12 bases between the germline ends. The germline V gene has CDR1 MNHEY and CDR2 SVGAGI. This CDR3 has 14 amino acids. CDR3 sequence: CASIQTGSNYGYTF. DNA for the CDR3: TGTGCCAGCATCCAGACAGGCTCTAACTATGGCTACACCTTC.

The chain is built from TRBV20-1 and TRBJ1-6, with 7 bases identical to TRBD1. V was pared by 3 bases and J by 14 bases, with 4 bases of the junction left unmatched. In germline, CDR1 is DFQATT, CDR2 SNEGSKA (reference sequence). This CDR3 is 11 amino acids long. In DNA, the CDR3 is TGCAGTGCTAGTGAGGGGGCGACCCTCCACTTT. This sequence encodes CSASEGATLHF.

The J gene is TRBJ2-7, the V gene TRBV2; no clear D gene. Trimming stripped 3 bases from V and 3 bases from J, with 6 bases between. Looked up from germline, CDR1 is SNHLY and CDR2 is FYNNEI. This CDR3 has 12 residues. CDR3 coding DNA: TGTGCCAGCAGTGACAATTTCTACGAGCAGTACTTC. Translating it yields CASSDNFYEQYF.

The rearrangement uses TRBV10-3 and TRBJ1-5; a weak D match, TRBD1 (5 bases). Germline CDR1 reads ENHRY; CDR2 reads SYGVKD. V was clipped by 5 bases and J by 1 base, with 6 bases between them. The CDR3 contains 13 residues. The DNA of the CDR3 is TGTGCCATCAGTAGGGACAGCAATCAGCCCCAGCATTTT. Translating it yields CAISRDSNQPQHF.

The chain uses TRBV5-6 and TRBJ2-6; D is ambiguous. V lost 4 bases and J 3 bases, leaving 14 bases between the germline ends. The CDR3 consists of 16 residues. CDR1 is SGHDT and CDR2 is YYEEEE in the germline V gene. CDR3 DNA sequence: TGTGCCAGCAGCCCAGAGAAGACGGGTGGGGCCAACGTCCTGACTTTC. This translates into CASSPEKTGGANVLTF.

This clone is medium-sized in the sample. The V and J genes are TRBV6-6 and TRBJ2-7; tentative D call: TRBD2 (6 bases). Trimming cost V 5 bases and J 2 bases, with 13 bases left between them. CDR1 and CDR2 from the germline V gene are MNHNY and SVGAGI (reference sequence). The CDR3 is 14 residues long. CDR3 nucleotides: TGTGCCAGCAGTCCCCACGGAGGGACCTACGAGCAGTACTTC. It is translated as CASSPHGGTYEQYF.

This chain uses TRBV24-1 with TRBJ1-5, with 11 bases lining up with TRBD1. V lost 4 bases and J lost 9; bases outside the gene matches: 10. Germline V gene data show CDR1 as KGHDR and CDR2 as SFDVKD. The CDR3 consists of 16 residues. In DNA form, the CDR3 reads TGTGCCACCAGTGACCCCGGACAGGGGGCCCCGGCGCCCCAGCATTTT. It codes for CATSDPGQGAPAPQHF.

In its sample, this clone was seen a few times. The V gene is TRBV19, the J gene TRBJ1-4; 9 nucleotides agree with TRBD1. V was pared by 5 bases and J by 8 bases, with 12 bases of the junction left unmatched. Germline loops: CDR1 LNHDA, CDR2 SQIVND (reference sequence). This CDR3 region has 16 residues. CDR3 in DNA: TGTGCCAGTAGTCCGAAAACACAGGGGGCAGGCGAAAAACTGTTTTTT. This encodes CASSPKTQGAGEKLFF.

The V call is TRBV6-5, the J call TRBJ2-1; weak D call: TRBD1 (6 bases). V dropped 6 bases and J dropped 10 bases, with 16 bases sitting between them. The CDR3 has 13 residues. Germline V gene data show CDR1 as MNHEY and CDR2 as SVGAGI. This CDR3 is CASSGGTGLEQFF. DNA for the CDR3: TGTGCCAGCAGCGGAGGTACAGGGCTGGAGCAGTTCTTC.

This clone was counted a few times. This sequence joins TRBV29-1 and TRBJ2-2; 10 nucleotides match TRBD2. This CDR3 has 15 residues. Unmatched junction bases numbered 10, after V lost 7 bases and J lost 5 bases. Looked up from germline, CDR1 is SQVTM and CDR2 is ANQGSEA. The CDR3 DNA sequence: TGCAGCGCTGGCGGACTAGCGGTAGATACCGGGGAGCTGTTTTTT. Its translation: CSAGGLAVDTGELFF.

In this sample, this clone turned up a few times. The chain links TRBV15 to TRBJ1-2; weak D call: TRBD1 (5 bases). CDR1 is LNHNV and CDR2 is YYDKDF in the germline V gene (reference sequence). The V end was cut by 2 bases, the J end by 7 bases, with 17 bases between. The CDR3 extends over 15 amino acids. CDR3 sequence (DNA): TGTGCCACCAGCAGACTGGCAGGGAGGGCGGTTGGCTACACCTTC. The encoded protein is CATSRLAGRAVGYTF.

The J gene is TRBJ2-7, the V gene TRBV3-1 (or the pseudogene TRBV3-2); D gene ambiguous. The CDR3 runs to 15 residues. V was cut by 1 base and J by 0 bases, with 10 bases left in between. The germline V gene encodes CDR1 LGHDT and CDR2 YNNKEL (reference sequence). The CDR3 here is CASSQGWRPSYEQYF. DNA for the CDR3: TGTGCCAGCAGCCAAGGCTGGCGGCCCTCCTACGAGCAGTACTTC.